These T cell receptor beta chains were read from a single sample in a study of OX40 agonist ivuxolimab in advanced cancers. Clones were sequenced by immunoSEQ multiplex PCR, and TCRdb holds only the in-frame ones, with some missing. The table shows 45,000 to 50,000 clones, with roughly 93% occurring only once. The specimen comprised CD4+ or CD8+ T cells sorted from blood, sampled in a trial of the OX40 agonist ivuxolimab. The receptors derive from an adult with an advanced solid tumor such as melanoma, head and neck, liver or kidney cancer. Each CDR3 is given with its conserved first and last residue. A D gene is named only where the DNA matches it firmly. Rows may omit the clone size; those that give it use once, few, many or a size class.

v_call: TRBV4-1; d_call: TRBD1; j_call: TRBJ1-4; clone_size: -; cdr3_aa: CASSQARDRGNEKLFF; cdr3_nt: TGCGCCAGCAGCCAAGCTCGGGACAGGGGTAATGAAAAACTGTTTTTT
v_call: TRBV6-5; d_call: -; j_call: TRBJ2-7; clone_size: hyperexpanded; cdr3_aa: CASSPGGGGYEQYF; cdr3_nt: TGTGCCAGCAGTCCAGGGGGGGGAGGCTACGAGCAGTACTTC
v_call: TRBV5-6; d_call: -; j_call: TRBJ1-1; clone_size: -; cdr3_aa: CASSFGQPNTEAFF; cdr3_nt: TGTGCCAGCAGCTTTGGGCAGCCGAACACTGAAGCTTTCTTT
v_call: TRBV7-9; d_call: -; j_call: TRBJ1-1; clone_size: medium-sized; cdr3_aa: CASSGHMNTEAFF; cdr3_nt: TGTGCCAGCAGTGGACACATGAACACTGAAGCTTTCTTT
v_call: TRBV11-2; d_call: -; j_call: TRBJ2-5; clone_size: -; cdr3_aa: CASSLEGVSATKETQYF; cdr3_nt: TGTGCCAGCAGCTTAGAAGGGGTCTCAGCCACCAAAGAGACCCAGTACTTC
v_call: TRBV6-1; d_call: -; j_call: TRBJ2-4; clone_size: -; cdr3_aa: CASSELAAKNIQYF; cdr3_nt: TGTGCCAGCAGTGAACTAGCGGCCAAAAACATTCAGTACTTC
v_call: TRBV5-1; d_call: -; j_call: TRBJ2-7; clone_size: once; cdr3_aa: CASSLVSDYEQYF; cdr3_nt: TGCGCCAGCAGCTTGGTCTCCGACTACGAGCAGTACTTC
v_call: TRBV5-6; d_call: -; j_call: TRBJ1-2; clone_size: -; cdr3_aa: CASSLGGTNYGYTF; cdr3_nt: TGTGCCAGCAGCTTGGGCGGGACGAACTATGGCTACACCTTC
v_call: TRBV27; d_call: TRBD1; j_call: TRBJ1-2; clone_size: few; cdr3_aa: CASSTGADYGYTF; cdr3_nt: TGTGCCAGCAGTACAGGGGCGGACTATGGCTACACCTTC
v_call: TRBV7-9; d_call: -; j_call: TRBJ2-1; clone_size: -; cdr3_aa: CASSLYRGAKDEQFF; cdr3_nt: TGTGCCAGCAGCTTATACCGGGGGGCTAAGGATGAGCAGTTCTTC
v_call: TRBV2; d_call: -; j_call: TRBJ2-7; clone_size: -; cdr3_aa: CASSVESYEQYF; cdr3_nt: TGTGCCAGCAGCGTGGAGTCTTACGAGCAGTACTTC
v_call: TRBV5-8; d_call: -; j_call: TRBJ1-5; clone_size: -; cdr3_aa: CASSFEWQPQHF; cdr3_nt: TGTGCCAGCAGCTTTGAGTGGCAGCCCCAGCATTTT
v_call: TRBV5-6; d_call: -; j_call: TRBJ2-5; clone_size: few; cdr3_aa: CASSLLETQYF; cdr3_nt: TGTGCCAGCAGCTTGCTGGAGACCCAGTACTTC
v_call: TRBV2; d_call: -; j_call: TRBJ1-3; clone_size: -; cdr3_aa: CASSDGPPPSVGPPIYF; cdr3_nt: TGTGCCAGCAGTGACGGGCCGCCCCCGTCGGTGGGACCCCCCATATATTTT
v_call: TRBV5-6; d_call: -; j_call: TRBJ2-2; clone_size: -; cdr3_aa: CASSLIQDTGELFF; cdr3_nt: TGTGCCAGCAGCTTGATACAGGACACCGGGGAGCTGTTTTTT
v_call: TRBV7-9; d_call: -; j_call: TRBJ2-7; clone_size: -; cdr3_aa: CASSSPRGPSSYEQYF; cdr3_nt: TGTGCCAGCAGCTCCCCCAGGGGACCGAGCTCCTACGAGCAGTACTTC
v_call: TRBV6-1; d_call: -; j_call: TRBJ2-7; clone_size: once; cdr3_aa: CAGGNSYEQYF; cdr3_nt: TGTGCCGGAGGGAACTCCTACGAGCAGTACTTC
v_call: TRBV6-5; d_call: -; j_call: TRBJ1-1; clone_size: -; cdr3_aa: CASSNSENTEAFF; cdr3_nt: TGTGCCAGCAGTAACTCAGAGAACACTGAAGCTTTCTTT
v_call: TRBV7-9; d_call: -; j_call: TRBJ1-2; clone_size: -; cdr3_aa: CASSLVDGASGYTF; cdr3_nt: TGTGCCAGCAGCTTAGTAGACGGAGCTAGTGGCTACACCTTC
v_call: TRBV29-1; d_call: -; j_call: TRBJ1-1; clone_size: -; cdr3_aa: CSVGRGGTEAFF; cdr3_nt: TGCAGCGTTGGGAGGGGAGGCACTGAAGCTTTCTTT
v_call: TRBV30; d_call: -; j_call: TRBJ1-5; clone_size: -; cdr3_aa: CAWSTAGTGYQPQHF; cdr3_nt: TGTGCCTGGAGTACAGCTGGGACTGGCTATCAGCCCCAGCATTTT
v_call: TRBV2; d_call: -; j_call: TRBJ2-7; clone_size: -; cdr3_aa: CASSEITGSALEQYF; cdr3_nt: TGTGCCAGCAGTGAAATAACAGGGTCAGCGCTGGAGCAGTACTTC
v_call: TRBV5-1; d_call: TRBD1; j_call: TRBJ2-7; clone_size: -; cdr3_aa: CASSWDSSYEQYF; cdr3_nt: TGCGCCAGCAGCTGGGACAGTTCTTACGAGCAGTACTTC
v_call: TRBV6-5; d_call: -; j_call: TRBJ2-7; clone_size: -; cdr3_aa: CASSYGGSYEQYF; cdr3_nt: TGTGCCAGCAGTTACGGCGGGTCCTACGAGCAGTACTTC
v_call: TRBV6-7; d_call: TRBD1; j_call: TRBJ1-4; clone_size: -; cdr3_aa: CASGGQGMGGKLFF; cdr3_nt: TGTGCCAGCGGGGGACAGGGGATGGGTGGAAAACTGTTTTTT
v_call: TRBV2; d_call: -; j_call: TRBJ1-6; clone_size: -; cdr3_aa: CASTEPPQISYNSPLHF; cdr3_nt: TGTGCCAGCACCGAGCCCCCACAGATCTCCTATAATTCACCCCTCCACTTT
v_call: TRBV7-9; d_call: -; j_call: TRBJ2-4; clone_size: once; cdr3_aa: CASSFYVPDSQAKNIQYF; cdr3_nt: TGTGCCAGCAGCTTTTACGTGCCGGACAGCCAAGCCAAAAACATTCAGTACTTC
v_call: TRBV4-1; d_call: -; j_call: TRBJ1-2; clone_size: -; cdr3_aa: CASSQEGPNGPYGYTF; cdr3_nt: TGCGCCAGCAGCCAAGAAGGGCCCAACGGCCCCTATGGCTACACCTTC
v_call: TRBV11-2; d_call: -; j_call: TRBJ2-1; clone_size: -; cdr3_aa: CASSLGAIWGEQFF; cdr3_nt: TGTGCCAGCAGCTTAGGAGCAATTTGGGGTGAGCAGTTCTTC
v_call: TRBV5-1; d_call: TRBD1; j_call: TRBJ2-7; clone_size: -; cdr3_aa: CATSPVGQGDEQYF; cdr3_nt: TGCGCCACCTCCCCCGTCGGACAGGGAGACGAGCAGTACTTC
v_call: TRBV29-1; d_call: TRBD2; j_call: TRBJ2-7; clone_size: -; cdr3_aa: CSAWGLLYEQYF; cdr3_nt: TGCAGCGCATGGGGACTACTCTACGAGCAGTACTTC
v_call: TRBV6-1; d_call: -; j_call: TRBJ2-7; clone_size: -; cdr3_aa: CASSVGHEQYF; cdr3_nt: TGTGCCAGCAGTGTCGGACACGAGCAGTACTTC
v_call: TRBV5-6; d_call: -; j_call: TRBJ1-2; clone_size: once; cdr3_aa: CASSLVRGSDGYTF; cdr3_nt: TGTGCCAGCAGCTTGGTACGGGGAAGTGATGGCTACACCTTC
v_call: TRBV5-1; d_call: -; j_call: TRBJ2-1; clone_size: -; cdr3_aa: CASSYGYNEQFF; cdr3_nt: TGCGCCAGCAGTTACGGTTACAATGAGCAGTTCTTC
v_call: TRBV19; d_call: TRBD1; j_call: TRBJ2-7; clone_size: -; cdr3_aa: CATSPTGSYEQYF; cdr3_nt: TGTGCCACCTCCCCGACAGGGTCCTACGAGCAGTACTTC
v_call: TRBV19; d_call: TRBD1; j_call: TRBJ1-1; clone_size: -; cdr3_aa: CASRNRGTTEAFF; cdr3_nt: TGTGCCAGTAGGAACAGGGGTACCACTGAAGCTTTCTTT